The 14 T cell receptor beta chains below all came from one sample that was sequenced in a study of CD8 T cells in ankylosing spondylitis. No antigens are known for them. Whole-study findings and limits: Characteristic of ankylosing spondylitis blood, it appeared, was a TCR beta motif comprising roughly 8 highly homologous variants.

MiXCR was run by TCRdb on the 5' RACE reads, yielding one entry per CDR3 protein. The sample consists of 350,000 to 550,000 distinct CDR3 sequences, 25% to 30% of them appearing once. Sequenced material: blood, either unsorted or a sorted T cell fraction (not recorded which). These receptors all come from a male donor with ankylosing spondylitis.

The chain couples TRBV7-9 to TRBJ1-4, with unresolved D. Germline CDR1 and CDR2: SEHNR and FQNEAQ (reference sequence). The length of the CDR3 is 15 residues. V was pared by 5 bases and J by 7 bases, with 17 bases between. The CDR3 reads CASSPLGRLGEKLFF. DNA for the CDR3: TGTGCCAGCAGCCCCCTGGGGAGGCTTGGTGAAAAACTGTTTTTT.

This sequence joins TRBV20-1 and TRBJ2-1; 8 nucleotides match TRBD1. The CDR3 loop spans 15 amino acids. CDR1 and CDR2 (germline): DFQATT, SNEGSKA (reference sequence). Germline trimming cut 2 bases from V and 5 bases from J; bases unmatched to any gene: 8. CDR3 loop: CSARSGTGAHNEQFF. DNA of the CDR3: TGCAGTGCTAGATCAGGGACAGGAGCCCACAATGAGCAGTTCTTC.

J is TRBJ1-3 and V is TRBV5-6, with a weak D call TRBD1 (6 bases). V was clipped by 4 bases and J by 4 bases, with 12 bases between them. The CDR3 has 14 residues. Germline V gene data show CDR1 as SGHDT and CDR2 as YYEEEE. CDR3 in amino acids: CASSPGVFGNTIYF. The CDR3, as DNA: TGTGCCAGCAGCCCAGGGGTGTTCGGAAACACCATATATTTT.

This clonotype was counted many times. CDR3 amino acids: CSVGQPGQGNYGYTF. The CDR3 DNA reads TGCAGCGTCGGTCAGCCGGGACAGGGTAACTATGGCTACACCTTC. The chain uses TRBV29-1 and TRBJ1-2, with TRBD1 matching over 9 bases. The CDR3 has 15 amino acids. The V gene end was trimmed by 6 bases and the J gene end by 1 base; junction bases not matched to a gene: 9. Germline V gives CDR1 SQVTM, CDR2 ANQGSEA.

This clonotype showed up just a few times. This chain uses TRBV6-2 or TRBV6-3 with TRBJ1-5, with D maybe TRBD1 (5 bases). Germline CDR1 MNHEY, CDR2 SVGEGT. This CDR3 has 15 amino acids. Trimming cost V 8 bases and J 0 bases, with 14 bases left between them. The CDR3 nucleotides read TGTGCCAGCGCCGACTGGGGGGTTAGCAATCAGCCCCAGCATTTT. It yields the protein CASADWGVSNQPQHF.

Only a few counts were recorded for this clonotype. The chain carries TRBV7-9 and TRBJ2-1; the D is unclear. Germline V lookup: CDR1 SEHNR, CDR2 FQNEAQ (reference sequence). Trimming pared 5 bases from V and 0 bases from J, leaving 8 bases between. This CDR3 is 14 amino acids long. As DNA, the CDR3 is TGTGCCAGCAGCCCCTATAGCTCCTACAATGAGCAGTTCTTC. Protein product: CASSPYSSYNEQFF.

The V and J genes are TRBV24-1 and TRBJ2-2; D is possibly TRBD2 (5 bases). The CDR3 length is 16 residues. CDR1 and CDR2 from the germline V gene are KGHDR and SFDVKD. V was cut by 5 bases and J by 4 bases, with 16 bases left in between. The CDR3 bases are TGTGCCACCAGTGCGAGGGCCATCGGGCTCACCGGGGAGCTGTTTTTT. Its protein is CATSARAIGLTGELFF.

The rearrangement uses TRBV12-3 or TRBV12-4 and TRBJ1-2, with 12 bases identical to TRBD1. The junction had 6 bases not matched to a gene; V was cut back by 5 bases and J by 5 bases. The CDR3 is made up of 15 amino acids. CDR3 loop: CASSHRDRGRYGYTF. CDR3 DNA: TGTGCCAGCAGTCACCGGGACAGGGGGCGTTATGGCTACACCTTC.

The genes are TRBV2 and TRBJ2-1; D is unclear. Per germline, CDR1 SNHLY and CDR2 FYNNEI. CDR3 length: 15 amino acids. With 6 bases removed from V and 0 bases from J, the gap between germline ends came to 12 bases. In nucleotides, the CDR3 is TGTGCCAGCAGGGCCCAACGGAGCTCCTACAATGAGCAGTTCTTC. It translates to CASRAQRSSYNEQFF.

The V call is TRBV20-1, the J call TRBJ2-4; tentatively, D is TRBD2 (5 bases). CDR3 length: 13 residues. V gave up 6 bases and J gave up 6 bases, with 15 bases separating them. Germline CDR1 DFQATT, CDR2 SNEGSKA (reference sequence). This chain's CDR3 is CSASWTGLNIQYF. The DNA for the CDR3 is TGCAGTGCCAGTTGGACTGGTCTAAACATTCAGTACTTC.

This clonotype was counted ten times or more. The chain uses TRBV7-9 and TRBJ2-7; TRBD2 agrees at 7 bases. Germline V gives CDR1 SEHNR, CDR2 FQNEAQ (reference sequence). The CDR3 totals 15 residues. The V segment lost 5 bases and the J segment 3 bases; nucleotides outside the gene matches: 10. CDR3 nucleotides: TGTGCCAGCAGCCCCCGGGCTAGCGGTGTCTACGAGCAGTACTTC. Translated: CASSPRASGVYEQYF. The entire variable domain, with the rest obtained from reference TRBV7-9 and TRBJ2-7, is as follows: DTGVSQNPRHKITKRGQNVTFRCDPISEHNRLYWYRQTLGQGPEFLTYFQNEAQLEKSRLLSDRFSAERPKGSFSTLEIQRTEQGDSAMYLCASSPRASGVYEQYFGPGTRLTVT.

This chain links TRBV4-2 with TRBJ2-1; the match to TRBD1 covers 7 bases. Germline V lookup: CDR1 LGHNA, CDR2 YNFKEQ. The V gene end was trimmed by 2 bases and the J gene end by 7 bases; junction bases not matched to a gene: 5. CDR3 length: 14 residues. This CDR3 is CASSQRTGLNEQFF. The CDR3 region has the DNA TGTGCCAGCAGCCAAAGGACAGGTTTAAATGAGCAGTTCTTC.

This chain joins TRBV5-1 and TRBJ2-1; 7 nucleotides match TRBD2. Germline CDR1 SGHRS, CDR2 YFSETQ. Trimming took 5 bases from V and 5 from J; bases not matched to a gene: 7. This CDR3 has 14 residues. The CDR3 coding sequence is TGCGCCAGCAGGACTAGCTCGTTCGACAATGAGCAGTTCTTC. Translating it yields CASRTSSFDNEQFF.

This clonotype came up a few times. The rearrangement uses TRBV3-1 and TRBJ2-1, with TRBD2 as a possible D gene (5 bases). Germline V gene lookup returns CDR1 LGHDT and CDR2 YNNKEL (reference sequence). CDR3 length equals 15 residues. Trimming took off 1 base at V and 1 base at J, with 8 bases between the two ends. For the CDR3, the DNA is TGTGCCAGCAGCCAAGCGGGGTGGTCCTACAATGAGCAGTTCTTC. Residues: CASSQAGWSYNEQFF.